This TCR beta chain comes out of a study of human T cells and chemical hapten exposure. Whole-study context: A 2 cm by 2 cm inner upper arm patch received 2% DPC for sensitization. General study points: Those TCRs sitting above 1 in 1000 frequency stayed the same with DPC sensitization.

MiXCR was run by TCRdb on the RACE reads, yielding one entry per CDR3 protein. The sample lists approximately 260,000 distinct CDR3 sequences; roughly 7.4% were seen once. As for time point: pre-sensitization, week 0. The treatment denotes: therapeutic diphenylcyclopropenone sensitization with weekly scalp DPC. Alopecia patients between 18 and 70 years old and suitable for DPC were used as donors. Total RNA was extracted from unfractionated whole blood. Notes on this clonotype: Its antigen is still unknown.

The sequence was collected from a man aged 18 to 35 with alopecia areata. Some clones in this sample may be carry-over from other donors' samples. The sample here was whole blood, taken in connection with sensitization to the hapten diphenylcyclopropenone (DPC).

The CDR3: CASSQLEGGSGNTIYF. CDR3 nucleotide sequence: TGCGCCAGCAGCCAACTCGAAGGGGGCTCTGGAAACACCATATATTTT. The chain employs TRBV4-3 and TRBJ1-3; possible D gene TRBD1, 6 bases. Germline CDR1 is LGHNA and CDR2 is YSLEER. The length of the CDR3 is 16 residues. V shed 2 bases and J shed 0 bases, with 11 bases lying between them.